These 13 T cell receptor beta chains share one sample of origin, sequenced in a study of cytomegalovirus exposure and HLA in healthy donors. Amplification used 60 Vbeta primers and 13 Jbeta primers. Some clones are missing from TCRdb's copy, which holds only in-frame ones; the method was immunoSEQ multiplex PCR. The table includes about 120,000 clones, less than 85% detected once. Sequencing input: PBMCs. The source of these receptors is a female donor in good health and CMV-seronegative.

This clone has only one observation. The rearrangement uses TRBV2 and TRBJ1-6; 9 bases match TRBD1. The CDR3 length is 15 residues. Looked up from germline, CDR1 is SNHLY and CDR2 is FYNNEI. V shed 7 bases, J shed 6 bases, and the junction held 7 bases outside the gene matches. The CDR3 loop is CASTDTGGFNSPLHF. The CDR3 DNA is TGTGCCAGCACCGATACAGGGGGCTTTAATTCACCCCTCCACTTT. Combining the CDR3 with reference TRBV2 and TRBJ1-6 gives the whole variable domain EPEVTQTPSHQVTQMGQEVILRCVPISNHLYFYWYRQILGQKVEFLVSFYNNEISEKSEIFDDQFSVERPDGSNFTLKIRSTKLEDSAMYFCASTDTGGFNSPLHFGNGTRLTVT.

J is TRBJ1-4 and V is TRBV5-1; possibly TRBD1 for D (5 bases). This CDR3 comprises 15 residues. The V end was cut by 0 bases, the J end by 3 bases, with 9 bases between. Germline values: CDR1 SGHRS, CDR2 YFSETQ. CDR3 bases: TGCGCCAGCAGCTTGGAAGGGGCTTCTAATGAAAAACTGTTTTTT. Translated, it gives CASSLEGASNEKLFF.

A word on this clone: Other DNA sequences in this sample translate to the same CDR3. The chain carries TRBV19 and TRBJ1-1; D is undetermined. Trimming took 8 bases from V and 1 from J, leaving 5 bases between them. Germline assignment: CDR1 LNHDA and CDR2 SQIVND (reference sequence). The CDR3 loop spans 11 amino acids. The CDR3 here is CASAGNTEAFF. The CDR3 region has the DNA TGTGCCAGTGCAGGGAACACTGAAGCTTTCTTT.

V usage is TRBV28 and J usage is TRBJ1-1, with D uncertain. The V gene lost 3 bases and the J gene lost 1 base, with 21 bases spanning the gap. The CDR3 totals 18 residues. The germline CDR1 and CDR2 sequences are MDHEN and SYDVKM. CDR3 sequence: CASSLFFDRGRRNTEAFF. The CDR3 DNA reads as TGTGCCAGCAGTTTGTTTTTTGATCGCGGGAGGCGGAACACTGAAGCTTTCTTT.

The chain employs TRBV11-2 and TRBJ1-4; 9 bases agree with TRBD1. Trimming cost V 6 bases and J 1 base; bases outside gene matches: 3. CDR1 is SGHAT and CDR2 is FQNNGV in the germline V gene. CDR3 size: 15 residues. The CDR3 DNA sequence: TGTGCCAGCAGTACGACAGGGGGAACTAATGAAAAACTGTTTTTT. Amino acids: CASSTTGGTNEKLFF.

The chain carries TRBV6-1 and TRBJ2-7, with TRBD1 identical over 8 bases. This CDR3 region has 15 residues. Germline trimming cut 3 bases from V and 5 bases from J; bases unmatched to any gene: 9. Germline V lookup: CDR1 MNHNS, CDR2 SASEGT. The CDR3 DNA follows: TGTGCCAGCAGTGATCTCCGGACAGGGAGAAACGAGCAGTACTTC. The encoded protein is CASSDLRTGRNEQYF.

The chain carries TRBV5-6 and TRBJ2-7, with 9 bases matching TRBD2. Germline-derived CDR1 and CDR2 are SGHDT and YYEEEE. J gave up 3 bases and V 2 bases, and 3 bases lay outside the gene matches. The CDR3 is made up of 14 amino acids. The CDR3 sequence is CASSFGTSYYEQYF. In nucleotides, the CDR3 is TGTGCCAGCAGCTTTGGGACTAGCTACTACGAGCAGTACTTC. The variable domain in full, with the rest retrieved from reference TRBV5-6 and TRBJ2-7, is DAGVTQSPTHLIKTRGQQVTLRCSPKSGHDTVSWYQQALGQGPQFIFQYYEEEERQRGNFPDRFSGHQFPNYSSELNVNALLLGDSALYLCASSFGTSYYEQYFGPGTRLTVT.

The rearrangement uses TRBV5-4 and TRBJ2-7; no definite D call. Trimming removed 0 bases from V and 4 bases from J, with 5 bases in between. This CDR3 contains 12 residues. CDR1 and CDR2 (germline): SGHNT, YYREEE (reference sequence). Written as DNA, the CDR3 is TGTGCCAGCAGCTTGGACAAGTACGAGCAGTACTTC. Encoded protein: CASSLDKYEQYF.

The V call is TRBV4-1, the J call TRBJ2-7; TRBD2 matches 8 bases. Germline V gene lookup returns CDR1 MGHRA and CDR2 YSYEKL. CDR3 length equals 16 residues. Trimming cost V 0 bases and J 0 bases; bases outside gene matches: 4. DNA of the CDR3: TGCGCCAGCAGCCAAGAGGGCGGGGGGATCTCCTACGAGCAGTACTTC. Translation gives CASSQEGGGISYEQYF.

Of note for this clone: Other nucleotide sequences from this sample produce the same CDR3. CDR3 sequence (DNA): TGTGCCAGCAGCTTAGTTTCGGGGGTCCCCTACGAGCAGTACTTC. Amino acid sequence: CASSLVSGVPYEQYF. The chain combines TRBV7-9 with TRBJ2-7; possible D gene TRBD2, 6 bases. Trimming cost V 1 base and J 2 bases, with 12 bases left between them. The germline gives CDR1 SEHNR, CDR2 FQNEAQ (reference sequence). This CDR3 spans 15 amino acids.

As regards this clone: The junction departs from germline at one end; a sequencing error may be responsible. The chain carries TRBV2 and TRBJ2-6; 7 nucleotides match TRBD1. The CDR3 extends over 16 amino acids. CDR1 SNHLY and CDR2 FYNNEI come from the germline V gene. The CDR3 region has the DNA TGTGCCAGCAAGAGACAGGGTAGCTCTGGGGCCAACGGCCTGACTTTC. It translates to CASKRQGSSGANGLTF.

CDR3 DNA: TGTGCCAGCAGCGATCCCAGCGGGAATAATGAGCAGTTCTTC. Encoded protein: CASSDPSGNNEQFF. The genes are TRBV7-2 and TRBJ2-1; 7 bases line up with TRBD2. The CDR3 runs 14 residues. The germline V gene has CDR1 SGHTA and CDR2 FQGNSA. Trimming at V came to 5 bases and at J to 7 bases, leaving 8 bases not matched to a gene.

This chain joins TRBV5-1 and TRBJ2-3; possibly TRBD1 for D (6 bases). Trimming took 4 bases from V and 5 from J, leaving 8 bases between them. Germline assignment: CDR1 SGHRS and CDR2 YFSETQ. This CDR3 has 12 residues. In DNA, the CDR3 is TGCGCCAGCAGCGGGACACTAGATACGCAGTATTTT. Translated: CASSGTLDTQYF.